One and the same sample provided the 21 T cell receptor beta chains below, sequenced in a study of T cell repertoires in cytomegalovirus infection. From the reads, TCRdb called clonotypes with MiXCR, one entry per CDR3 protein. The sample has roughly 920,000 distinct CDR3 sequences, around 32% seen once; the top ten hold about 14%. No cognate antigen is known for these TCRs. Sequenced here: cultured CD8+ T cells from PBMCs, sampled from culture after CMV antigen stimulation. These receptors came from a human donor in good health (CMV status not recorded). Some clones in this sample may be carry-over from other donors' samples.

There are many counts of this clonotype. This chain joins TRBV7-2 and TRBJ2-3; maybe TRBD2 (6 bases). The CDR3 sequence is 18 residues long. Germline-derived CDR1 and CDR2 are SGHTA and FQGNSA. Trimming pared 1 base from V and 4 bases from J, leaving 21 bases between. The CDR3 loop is CASSLDGNLAMRADTQYF. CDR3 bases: TGTGCCAGCAGCTTAGACGGGAACCTAGCGATGAGGGCAGATACGCAGTATTTT. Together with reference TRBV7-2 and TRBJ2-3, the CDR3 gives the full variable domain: GAGVSQSPSNKVTEKGKDVELRCDPISGHTALYWYRQSLGQGLEFLIYFQGNSAPDKSGLPSDRFSAERTGGSVSTLTIQRTQQEDSAVYLCASSLDGNLAMRADTQYFGPGTRLTVL.

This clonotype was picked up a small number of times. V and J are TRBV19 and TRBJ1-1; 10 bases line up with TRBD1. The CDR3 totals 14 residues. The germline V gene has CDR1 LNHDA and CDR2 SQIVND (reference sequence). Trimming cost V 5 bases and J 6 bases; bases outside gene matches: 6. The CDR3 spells CASSGQGVLSEAFF. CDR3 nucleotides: TGTGCCAGTAGTGGACAGGGGGTTCTTTCTGAAGCTTTCTTT.

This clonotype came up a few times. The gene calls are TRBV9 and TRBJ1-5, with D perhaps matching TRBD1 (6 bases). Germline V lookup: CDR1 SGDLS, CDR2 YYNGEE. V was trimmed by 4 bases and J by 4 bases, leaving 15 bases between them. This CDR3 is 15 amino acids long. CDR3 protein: CASSPGGAGNQPQHF. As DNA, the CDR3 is TGTGCCAGCAGCCCGGGGGGGGCGGGTAATCAGCCCCAGCATTTT.

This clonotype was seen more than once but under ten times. The DNA for the CDR3 is TGTGCCAGCACCATGGGGGGTACTGAAGCTTTCTTT. Its protein product is CASTMGGTEAFF. The rearrangement joins TRBV7-6 to TRBJ1-1, with a weak D call TRBD1 (5 bases). The CDR3 spans 12 residues. V lost 7 bases and J lost 5, with 11 bases in between. The germline V gene has CDR1 SGHVS and CDR2 FNYEAQ.

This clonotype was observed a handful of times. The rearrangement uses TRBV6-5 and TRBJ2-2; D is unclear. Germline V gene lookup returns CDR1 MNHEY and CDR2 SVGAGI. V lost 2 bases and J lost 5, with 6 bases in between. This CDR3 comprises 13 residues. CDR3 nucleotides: TGTGCCAGCAGTTACCAACAAACCGGGGAGCTGTTTTTT. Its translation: CASSYQQTGELFF.

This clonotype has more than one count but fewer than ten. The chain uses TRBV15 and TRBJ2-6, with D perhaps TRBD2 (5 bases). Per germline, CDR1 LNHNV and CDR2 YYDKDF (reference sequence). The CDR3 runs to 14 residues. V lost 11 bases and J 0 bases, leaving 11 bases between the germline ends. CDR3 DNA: TGTGCCGTCGGGGTGGACTCTGGGGCCAACGTCCTGACTTTC. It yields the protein CAVGVDSGANVLTF.

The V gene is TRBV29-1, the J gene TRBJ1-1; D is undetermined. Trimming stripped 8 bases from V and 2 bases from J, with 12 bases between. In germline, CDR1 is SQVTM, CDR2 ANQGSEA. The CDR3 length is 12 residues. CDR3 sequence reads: CSTLLFNTEAFF. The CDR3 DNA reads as TGCAGCACATTACTATTCAACACTGAAGCTTTCTTT.

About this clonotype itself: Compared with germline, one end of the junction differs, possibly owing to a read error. This CDR3 reads CTSSLVAGGPRETQYF. In DNA, the CDR3 is TGTACCAGCAGTTTAGTGGCGGGGGGGCCGCGAGAGACCCAGTACTTC. The rearrangement joins TRBV12-3 or TRBV12-4 to TRBJ2-5; 9 bases match TRBD2. This CDR3 comprises 16 residues.

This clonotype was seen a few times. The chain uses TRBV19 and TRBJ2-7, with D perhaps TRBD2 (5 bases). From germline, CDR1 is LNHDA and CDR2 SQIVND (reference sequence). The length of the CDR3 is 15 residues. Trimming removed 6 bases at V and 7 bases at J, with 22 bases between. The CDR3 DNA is TGTGCCAGTAGCCCCCTCTCGGGATCACTGGAAGAGCAGTACTTC. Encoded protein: CASSPLSGSLEEQYF.

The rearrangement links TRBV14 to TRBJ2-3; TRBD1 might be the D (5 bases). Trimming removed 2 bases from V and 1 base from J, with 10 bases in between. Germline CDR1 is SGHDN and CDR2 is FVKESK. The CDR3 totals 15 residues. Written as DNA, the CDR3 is TGTGCCAGCAGCCAAATCCCACAGGGCACAGATACGCAGTATTTT. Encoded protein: CASSQIPQGTDTQYF.

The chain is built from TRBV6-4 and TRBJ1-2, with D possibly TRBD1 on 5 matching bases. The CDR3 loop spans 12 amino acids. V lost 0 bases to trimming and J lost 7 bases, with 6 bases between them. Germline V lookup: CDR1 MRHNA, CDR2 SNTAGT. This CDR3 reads CASSDSGVGYTF. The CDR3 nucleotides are TGTGCCAGCAGTGACTCGGGGGTTGGCTACACCTTC.

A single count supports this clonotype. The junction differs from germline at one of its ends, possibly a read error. The CDR3 bases are TGTGTCAGCTCACCTTACGATGTGGAGACCCAGTACTTC. Amino acids: CVSSPYDVETQYF. The chain carries TRBV18 and TRBJ2-5; D remains unclear. Germline values: CDR1 KGHSH, CDR2 LQKENI. The CDR3 length is 13 residues.

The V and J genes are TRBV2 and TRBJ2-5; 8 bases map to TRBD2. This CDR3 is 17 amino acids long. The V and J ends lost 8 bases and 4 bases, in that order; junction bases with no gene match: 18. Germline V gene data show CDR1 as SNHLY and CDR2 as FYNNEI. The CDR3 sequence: CASLGLAGGKPRETQYF. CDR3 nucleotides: TGTGCCAGCCTCGGATTGGCGGGGGGTAAACCAAGAGAGACCCAGTACTTC.

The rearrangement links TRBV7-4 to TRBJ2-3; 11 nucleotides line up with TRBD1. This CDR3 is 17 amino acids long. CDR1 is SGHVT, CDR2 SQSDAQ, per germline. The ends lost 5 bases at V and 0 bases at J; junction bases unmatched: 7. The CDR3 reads CASSPSDRGHSTDTQYF. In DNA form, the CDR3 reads TGTGCCAGCAGCCCCTCGGACAGGGGGCATAGCACAGATACGCAGTATTTT.

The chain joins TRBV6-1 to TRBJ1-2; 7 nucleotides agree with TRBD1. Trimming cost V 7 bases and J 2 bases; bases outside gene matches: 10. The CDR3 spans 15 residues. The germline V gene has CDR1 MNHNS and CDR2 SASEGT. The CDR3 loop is CASTNLGTVNYGYTF. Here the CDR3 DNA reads TGTGCCAGCACCAATCTGGGGACAGTAAACTATGGCTACACCTTC.

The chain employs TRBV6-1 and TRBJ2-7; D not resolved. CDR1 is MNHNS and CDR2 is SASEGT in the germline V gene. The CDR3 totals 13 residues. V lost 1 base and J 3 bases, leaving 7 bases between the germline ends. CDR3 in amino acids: CASSEGSYYEQYF. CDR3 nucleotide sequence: TGTGCCAGCAGTGAAGGGTCCTACTACGAGCAGTACTTC.

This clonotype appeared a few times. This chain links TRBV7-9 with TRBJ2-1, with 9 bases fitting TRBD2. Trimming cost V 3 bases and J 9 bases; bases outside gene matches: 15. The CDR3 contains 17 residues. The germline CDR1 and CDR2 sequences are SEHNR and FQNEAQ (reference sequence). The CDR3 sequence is CASSFPVAGVLRGEQFF. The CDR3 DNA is TGTGCCAGCAGCTTCCCGGTAGCGGGGGTACTCAGGGGTGAGCAGTTCTTC.

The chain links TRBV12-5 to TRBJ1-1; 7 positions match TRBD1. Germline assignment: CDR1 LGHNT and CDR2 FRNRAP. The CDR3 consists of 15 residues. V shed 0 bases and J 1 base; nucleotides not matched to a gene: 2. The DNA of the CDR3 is TGTGCTAGTGGTTTGGTACAGGGGACGAACACTGAAGCTTTCTTT. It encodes CASGLVQGTNTEAFF.

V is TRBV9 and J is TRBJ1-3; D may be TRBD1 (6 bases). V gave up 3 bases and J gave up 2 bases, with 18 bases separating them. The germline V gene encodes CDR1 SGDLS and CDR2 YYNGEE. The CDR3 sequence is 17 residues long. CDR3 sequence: CASSETGKHSPGNTIYF. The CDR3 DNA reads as TGTGCCAGCAGCGAGACAGGAAAACACTCTCCTGGAAACACCATATATTTT.

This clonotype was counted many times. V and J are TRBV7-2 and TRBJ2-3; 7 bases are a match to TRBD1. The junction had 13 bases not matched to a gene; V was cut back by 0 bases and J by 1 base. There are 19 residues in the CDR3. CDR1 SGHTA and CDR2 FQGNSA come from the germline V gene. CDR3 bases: TGTGCCAGCAGCTTAGCGGGGTCCGACAGGGCCCCGGGCACAGATACGCAGTATTTT. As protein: CASSLAGSDRAPGTDTQYF.

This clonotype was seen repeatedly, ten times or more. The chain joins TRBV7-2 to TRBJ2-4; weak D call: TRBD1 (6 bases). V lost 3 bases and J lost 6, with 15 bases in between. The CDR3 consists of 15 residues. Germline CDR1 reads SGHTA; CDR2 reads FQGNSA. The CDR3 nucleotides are TGTGCCAGCAGCTTTCTTGGGGGCGCGGGAAACATTCAGTACTTC. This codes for CASSFLGGAGNIQYF.